The present T cell receptor beta chain was sequenced within a study of beta chain features in type 1 diabetes. Whole-study findings and limits: Patients' naive, central memory and Treg TCRB repertoires seemed closer to one another than those of healthy donors. Patients and controls would be equally affected if PCR favored shorter templates.

By way of CD45RO/CCR7/CD25/CD127/CD95/CD27, the CD4+ regulatory, stem cell-like memory, central memory and naive cells were sorted. This clone was seen a few times. Its target is unknown. Germline CDR1 and CDR2: SNHLY and FYNNEI. Deletions cut 7 bases from V and 7 bases from J, with 13 bases between. This CDR3 region has 12 residues. What was sequenced were expressed TCRB transcripts, since all of the isolated RNA had been reverse transcribed. Using immunoSEQ multiplex PCR, the repertoire was profiled, and TCRdb retains in-frame clones only, with some absent. The table has over 700,000 clones, roughly 16% seen once.

The sample taken for sequencing was naive CD4+ T cells from blood. The clonotype originates from a woman aged 18-29 years in good health. J is TRBJ1-2 and V is TRBV2; D gene uncertain. The DNA of the CDR3 is TGTGCCAGCAATTGGACCCCCCCTGGCTACACCTTC. Amino acid sequence: CASNWTPPGYTF.